This T cell receptor (beta chain) was observed in a study of control samples from healthy donors and cancer patients. Germline assignment: CDR1 MNHEY and CDR2 SMNVEV (reference sequence). This CDR3 is 13 amino acids long. V lost 5 bases and J lost 2, with 10 bases in between. Only in-frame clones appear in the TCRdb table, and some are missing; sequencing was by immunoSEQ multiplex PCR. The data contain approximately 150,000 clones, more than 85% of them singletons. The TCR was taken from a woman aged 25 to 39 in good health. Sequenced input: blood. This chain uses TRBV27 with TRBJ2-7; TRBD2 might be the D (7 bases). The CDR3 protein is CASSRGGAYEQYF. DNA for the CDR3: TGTGCCAGCAGTCGAGGGGGGGCCTACGAGCAGTACTTC.